Presented here are 26 T cell receptor beta chains from one specimen sequenced in a study of T cells after posttransplantation cyclophosphamide. Only in-frame clones appear in the TCRdb table, and some are missing; sequencing was by immunoSEQ multiplex PCR. Among tens of thousands of clones, around 90% were seen once, and the ten largest hold 15%. The sequenced material came from PBMCs. The receptor source for this set is a woman aged 40-49 years with a blood cancer, CMV-positive, and with a related stem cell donor.

This chain links TRBV6-5 with TRBJ1-1; maybe TRBD1 (5 bases). The germline gives CDR1 MNHEY, CDR2 SVGAGI. Deletions cut 3 bases from V and 4 bases from J, with 18 bases between. This CDR3 comprises 16 residues. This chain's CDR3 is CASSYRTVGRFTEAFF. DNA for the CDR3: TGTGCCAGCAGTTATCGTACAGTGGGGCGATTCACTGAAGCTTTCTTT.

V is TRBV6-5 and J is TRBJ2-7, with 10 bases that match TRBD1. The V gene's germline CDR1 is MNHEY and CDR2 SVGAGI. V trimming: 2 bases; J trimming: 0 bases; junction bases outside the gene matches: 4. There are 16 residues in the CDR3. The CDR3 sequence: CASSYGTGERSYEQYF. In nucleotides, the CDR3 is TGTGCCAGCAGTTACGGGACAGGGGAACGCTCCTACGAGCAGTACTTC.

This sequence joins TRBV7-9 and TRBJ2-1, with D possibly matching TRBD2 (6 bases). The CDR3 covers 17 residues. Germline assignment: CDR1 SEHNR and CDR2 FQNEAQ (reference sequence). V was clipped by 0 bases and J by 4 bases, with 16 bases between them. DNA for the CDR3: TGTGCCAGCAGCTTAGCTAGCCTAGCGCGAAGATACAATGAGCAGTTCTTC. This sequence encodes CASSLASLARRYNEQFF.

The chain has TRBV13 and TRBJ1-5, with a possible D match to TRBD1 (5 bases). Between the trimmed V and J ends, which lost 0 bases and 9 bases, there was a span of 15 bases. The germline CDR1 and CDR2 sequences are PRHDT and FYEKMQ (reference sequence). The CDR3 totals 15 residues. CDR3 DNA: TGTGCCAGCAGCTTAGGCCAGGGTACCGATATGCCCCAGCATTTT. Amino acids: CASSLGQGTDMPQHF.

This clone was counted a single time. The V call is TRBV5-1, the J call TRBJ2-5, with 9 bases matching TRBD2. Germline V CDR1 and CDR2: SGHRS, YFSETQ. Trimming cost V 7 bases and J 2 bases; bases outside gene matches: 6. CDR3 size: 14 residues. The CDR3 sequence: CASRRAGGQETQYF. CDR3 bases: TGCGCCAGCCGTAGAGCGGGGGGACAAGAGACCCAGTACTTC.

The CDR3 sequence is CASREEYTEAFF. In DNA form, the CDR3 reads TGCGCCAGCAGGGAGGAGTACACTGAAGCTTTCTTT. The V and J genes are TRBV5-1 and TRBJ1-1; no clear D. The CDR3 length is 12 residues. V was cut by 5 bases and J by 3 bases, with 8 bases left in between. Germline CDR1 is SGHRS and CDR2 is YFSETQ.

The chain is built from TRBV4-1 and TRBJ1-2; D uncertain. The CDR3 consists of 15 residues. Germline assignment: CDR1 MGHRA and CDR2 YSYEKL. Deletions cut 5 bases from V and 0 bases from J, with 13 bases between. For the CDR3, the DNA is TGCGCCAGCAGCGCCCCGGGAAGAGCTAACTATGGCTACACCTTC. As protein: CASSAPGRANYGYTF.

This clone was seen a single time. This chain uses TRBV10-2 with TRBJ2-4; a weak D match, TRBD2 (6 bases). The CDR3 is made up of 19 amino acids. V lost 2 bases, J lost 0 bases, and 20 bases lay in between. Per germline, CDR1 WSHSY and CDR2 SAAADI. In nucleotides, the CDR3 is TGCGCCAGCAGTGAGAACCGGCGGGGCCTACTATTAGCCAAAAACATTCAGTACTTC. This gives the protein CASSENRRGLLLAKNIQYF.

The gene calls are TRBV5-6 and TRBJ1-4; D gene ambiguous. Germline values: CDR1 SGHDT, CDR2 YYEEEE. V dropped 0 bases and J dropped 13 bases, with 13 bases sitting between them. There are 13 residues in the CDR3. The CDR3 coding sequence is TGTGCCAGCAGCTTGGGGCCGGACTGGCTACTGTTTTTT. Translated: CASSLGPDWLLFF.

The V and J genes are TRBV9 and TRBJ2-3; 8 positions match TRBD1. The V gene end was trimmed by 4 bases and the J gene end by 3 bases; junction bases not matched to a gene: 7. The CDR3 is 15 residues long. Germline V gives CDR1 SGDLS, CDR2 YYNGEE. The CDR3 DNA follows: TGTGCCAGCAGCCCCTCGACAGGGGTGACAGATACGCAGTATTTT. This translates into CASSPSTGVTDTQYF.

V and J are TRBV9 and TRBJ2-5, with 12 nucleotides matching TRBD2. V shed 3 bases and J 1 base; nucleotides not matched to a gene: 10. Germline values: CDR1 SGDLS, CDR2 YYNGEE. The CDR3 is made up of 18 amino acids. CDR3 residues: CASSATRGLAGLQETQYF. Written as DNA, the CDR3 is TGTGCCAGCAGCGCCACCCGCGGACTAGCGGGGCTCCAAGAGACCCAGTACTTC. Using reference TRBV9 and TRBJ2-5 for the parts outside the CDR3, the full variable domain is DSGVTQTPKHLITATGQRVTLRCSPRSGDLSVYWYQQSLDQGLQFLIQYYNGEERAKGNILERFSAQQFPDLHSELNLSSLELGDSALYFCASSATRGLAGLQETQYFGPGTRLLVL.

This clone was observed once. The chain employs TRBV5-8 and TRBJ2-3; weak D call: TRBD1 (5 bases). The length of the CDR3 is 15 residues. V gave up 1 base and J gave up 6 bases, with 15 bases separating them. Germline V lookup: CDR1 SGHTS, CDR2 YDEGEE. In DNA form, the CDR3 reads TGTGCCAGCAGCTTGCATGCTGGGGCCGGGGATACGCAGTATTTT. Its protein product is CASSLHAGAGDTQYF.

V and J are TRBV29-1 and TRBJ1-2; D gene ambiguous. The CDR3 contains 10 residues. The V and J ends lost 4 bases and 7 bases respectively, with 7 bases between them. The germline V gene encodes CDR1 SQVTM and CDR2 ANQGSEA. Here the CDR3 reads CSVAEGGYTF. The CDR3 DNA reads TGCAGCGTTGCCGAGGGTGGCTACACCTTC.

The chain combines TRBV5-1 with TRBJ2-3; tentative D call: TRBD1 (7 bases). Between the trimmed V and J ends, which lost 3 bases and 6 bases, there was a span of 17 bases. Germline loops: CDR1 SGHRS, CDR2 YFSETQ. This CDR3 has 15 residues. The CDR3 DNA reads TGCGCCAGCAGCTATTCAGGGGGGCCCGGGGATACGCAGTATTTT. Encoded protein: CASSYSGGPGDTQYF.

J is TRBJ1-3 and V is TRBV6-5, with unresolved D. Per the germline V gene, CDR1 is MNHEY and CDR2 is SVGAGI. This CDR3 has 16 residues. Trimming cost V 2 bases and J 0 bases, with 11 bases left between them. The CDR3 coding sequence is TGTGCCAGCAGTTACCGGAGGGTCGGCTCTGGAAACACCATATATTTT. Translating it yields CASSYRRVGSGNTIYF.

The rearrangement uses TRBV5-1 and TRBJ2-1; 7 bases agree with TRBD1. The CDR3 runs to 18 residues. V dropped 4 bases and J dropped 4; count of bases not matched to a gene: 17. Germline V gene sequence: CDR1 SGHRS, CDR2 YFSETQ. The CDR3 nucleotides are TGCGCCAGCAGCCTTACCCCTGGGACAGTAAGGGAGTACAATGAGCAGTTCTTC. Its protein product is CASSLTPGTVREYNEQFF.

This clone was found once. The chain is built from TRBV7-8 and TRBJ2-3; 10 nucleotides match TRBD2. The CDR3 runs to 15 residues. Trimming took 2 bases from V and 3 from J; bases not matched to a gene: 2. Germline V gene sequence: CDR1 SGHVS, CDR2 FQNEAQ. CDR3 in DNA: TGTGCCAGCAGCTTACCTAGCGGGGGAACAGATACGCAGTATTTT. This codes for CASSLPSGGTDTQYF.

This clone was seen more than once but under ten times. The genes are TRBV6-4 and TRBJ2-2, with a weak D call TRBD1 (6 bases). The CDR3 is made up of 14 amino acids. V was clipped by 3 bases and J by 3 bases, with 8 bases between them. Looked up from germline, CDR1 is MRHNA and CDR2 is SNTAGT. CDR3 residues: CASSENRDTGELFF. The CDR3 DNA reads as TGTGCCAGCAGTGAAAACAGGGACACCGGGGAGCTGTTTTTT.

This chain links TRBV5-8 with TRBJ1-4, with a tentative D call TRBD1 (5 bases). CDR3 size: 14 residues. Germline lookup yields CDR1 SGHTS and CDR2 YDEGEE. The V and J ends lost 2 bases and 2 bases respectively, with 7 bases between them. CDR3 sequence reads: CASSFRVTNEKLFF. CDR3 coding DNA: TGTGCCAGCAGCTTCAGGGTGACTAATGAAAAACTGTTTTTT.

The chain employs TRBV19 and TRBJ2-7, with TRBD1 identical over 9 bases. The V gene end was trimmed by 7 bases and the J gene end by 2 bases; junction bases not matched to a gene: 6. CDR3 length equals 14 residues. Germline assignment: CDR1 LNHDA and CDR2 SQIVND (reference sequence). This CDR3 is CASIPGTGPYEQYF. DNA of the CDR3: TGTGCCAGTATTCCCGGGACAGGGCCCTACGAGCAGTACTTC.

The gene calls are TRBV28 and TRBJ2-5; possibly TRBD1 for D (6 bases). The V gene's germline CDR1 is MDHEN and CDR2 SYDVKM. Trimming stripped 4 bases from V and 2 bases from J, with 8 bases between. This CDR3 has 13 amino acids. The CDR3 nucleotides read TGTGCCAGCAGTTCCACAGGGCAAGAGACCCAGTACTTC. Protein product: CASSSTGQETQYF.

J is TRBJ1-5 and V is TRBV7-2; 7 positions agree with TRBD1. Germline loops: CDR1 SGHTA, CDR2 FQGNSA. After removal of 5 bases from V and 0 bases from J, the junction contained 7 bases not matched to a gene. CDR3 size: 16 residues. In DNA, the CDR3 is TGTGCCAGCAGCCCCCTAGGGACAGTTAGCAATCAGCCCCAGCATTTT. Amino acid sequence: CASSPLGTVSNQPQHF.

J is TRBJ1-1 and V is TRBV6-4; D is uncertain. Germline CDR1 MRHNA, CDR2 SNTAGT. V shed 4 bases and J shed 0 bases, with 6 bases lying between them. The CDR3 contains 13 residues. CDR3 nucleotide sequence: TGTGCCAGCAGTGTTTCGGTGAACACTGAAGCTTTCTTT. Translated, it gives CASSVSVNTEAFF.

The CDR3 loop is CASSQNRGYEQYF. In DNA form, the CDR3 reads TGTGCCAGCAGCCAGAACAGGGGCTACGAGCAGTACTTC. This chain uses TRBV7-2 with TRBJ2-7; 7 nucleotides line up with TRBD1. Trimming cost V 5 bases and J 3 bases; bases outside gene matches: 4. The CDR3 extends over 13 amino acids. The germline CDR1 and CDR2 sequences are SGHTA and FQGNSA.

The CDR3 sequence: CASSPSNQPQHF. DNA of the CDR3: TGTGCCAGCAGCCCCTCGAATCAGCCCCAGCATTTT. This chain links TRBV27 with TRBJ1-5; D gene unclear. The germline gives CDR1 MNHEY, CDR2 SMNVEV (reference sequence). The CDR3 has 12 amino acids. Trimming took 6 bases from V and 4 from J, leaving 7 bases between them.

V is TRBV7-3 and J is TRBJ2-1; perhaps TRBD2 as D (5 bases). The CDR3 contains 13 residues. CDR1 and CDR2 (germline): SGHTA, FQGTGA. V was clipped by 7 bases and J by 11 bases, with 18 bases between them. The CDR3 DNA reads TGTGCCAGCACCCCAGAACCCGGGATGAAGCAGTTCTTC. Its protein is CASTPEPGMKQFF.